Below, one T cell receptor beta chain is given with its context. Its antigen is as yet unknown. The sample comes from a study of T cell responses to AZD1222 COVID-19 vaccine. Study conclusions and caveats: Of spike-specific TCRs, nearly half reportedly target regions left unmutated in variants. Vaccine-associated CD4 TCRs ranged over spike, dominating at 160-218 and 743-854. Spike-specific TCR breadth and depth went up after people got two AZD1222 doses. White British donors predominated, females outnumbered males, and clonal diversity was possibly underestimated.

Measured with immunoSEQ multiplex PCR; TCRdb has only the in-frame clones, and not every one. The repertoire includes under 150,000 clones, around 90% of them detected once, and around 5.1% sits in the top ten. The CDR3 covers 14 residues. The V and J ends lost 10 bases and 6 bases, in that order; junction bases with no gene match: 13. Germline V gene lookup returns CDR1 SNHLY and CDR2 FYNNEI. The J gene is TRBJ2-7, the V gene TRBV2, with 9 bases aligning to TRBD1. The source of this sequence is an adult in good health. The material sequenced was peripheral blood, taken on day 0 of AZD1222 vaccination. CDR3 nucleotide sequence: TGTGCCAACCCACCCGGGACAGGGTTTGCCGAGCAGTACTTC. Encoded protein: CANPPGTGFAEQYF. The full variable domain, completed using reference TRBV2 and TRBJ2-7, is EPEVTQTPSHQVTQMGQEVILRCVPISNHLYFYWYRQILGQKVEFLVSFYNNEISEKSEIFDDQFSVERPDGSNFTLKIRSTKLEDSAMYFCANPPGTGFAEQYFGPGTRLTVT.